The TCR beta chain under discussion was sequenced for a study of beta chain features in type 1 diabetes. Study-wide results and caveats: There was a moderate but significant shortening of TCRB CDR3s in all four CD4+ subsets of Type 1 diabetes patients. Amplification by PCR could prefer shorter templates, with the same effect in patients and controls.

CDR1 and CDR2 from the germline V gene are MDHEN and SYDVKM. This CDR3 comprises 15 residues. J was trimmed by 3 bases and V by 5 bases; bases with no gene match: 9. What was sequenced were expressed TCRB transcripts, since all of the isolated RNA had been reverse transcribed. Clones were read by immunoSEQ multiplex PCR, and TCRdb kept only the in-frame ones, dropping some. The data hold over 700,000 clones, with 15% to 20% observed a single time. Note on this clone: What it recognizes is unknown.

The source of this sequence is a woman in her late teens or twenties in good health. The chain recombines TRBV28 with TRBJ2-5; 7 positions agree with TRBD1. Sequenced input: naive CD4+ T cells from blood. CDR3 region: CASSVGQAGEETQYF. CDR3 nucleotide sequence: TGTGCCAGCAGTGTTGGACAGGCAGGGGAAGAGACCCAGTACTTC.